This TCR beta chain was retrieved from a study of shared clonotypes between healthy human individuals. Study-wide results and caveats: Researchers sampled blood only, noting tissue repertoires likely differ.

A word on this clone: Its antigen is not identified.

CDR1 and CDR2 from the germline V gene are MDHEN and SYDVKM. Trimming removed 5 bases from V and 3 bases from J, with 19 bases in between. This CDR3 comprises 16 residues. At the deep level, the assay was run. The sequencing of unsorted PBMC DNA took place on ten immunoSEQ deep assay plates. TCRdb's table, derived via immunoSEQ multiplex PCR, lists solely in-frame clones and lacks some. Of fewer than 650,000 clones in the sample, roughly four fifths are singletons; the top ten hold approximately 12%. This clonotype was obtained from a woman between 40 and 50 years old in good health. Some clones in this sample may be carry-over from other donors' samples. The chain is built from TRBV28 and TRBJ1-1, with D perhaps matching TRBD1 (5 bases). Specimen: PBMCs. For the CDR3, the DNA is TGTGCCAGCAGTCCCCGGAGGGACGGAGTTTACACTGAAGCTTTCTTT. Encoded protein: CASSPRRDGVYTEAFF.